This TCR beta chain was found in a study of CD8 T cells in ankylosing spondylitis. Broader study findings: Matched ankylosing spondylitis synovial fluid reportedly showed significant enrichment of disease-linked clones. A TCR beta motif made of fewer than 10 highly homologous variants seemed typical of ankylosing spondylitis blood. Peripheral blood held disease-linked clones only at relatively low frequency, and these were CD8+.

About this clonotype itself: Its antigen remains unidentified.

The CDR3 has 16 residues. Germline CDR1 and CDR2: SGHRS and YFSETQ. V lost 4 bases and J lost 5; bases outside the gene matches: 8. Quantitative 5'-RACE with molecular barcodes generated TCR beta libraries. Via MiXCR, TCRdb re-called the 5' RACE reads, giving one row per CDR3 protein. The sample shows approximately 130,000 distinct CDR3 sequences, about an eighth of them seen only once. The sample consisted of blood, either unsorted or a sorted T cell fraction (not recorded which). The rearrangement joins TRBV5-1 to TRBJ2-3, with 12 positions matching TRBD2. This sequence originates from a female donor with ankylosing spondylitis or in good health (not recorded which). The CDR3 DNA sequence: TGCGCCAGCAGCCTGCTAGCGGGAGGGCCAGAAGATACGCAGTATTTT. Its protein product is CASSLLAGGPEDTQYF.